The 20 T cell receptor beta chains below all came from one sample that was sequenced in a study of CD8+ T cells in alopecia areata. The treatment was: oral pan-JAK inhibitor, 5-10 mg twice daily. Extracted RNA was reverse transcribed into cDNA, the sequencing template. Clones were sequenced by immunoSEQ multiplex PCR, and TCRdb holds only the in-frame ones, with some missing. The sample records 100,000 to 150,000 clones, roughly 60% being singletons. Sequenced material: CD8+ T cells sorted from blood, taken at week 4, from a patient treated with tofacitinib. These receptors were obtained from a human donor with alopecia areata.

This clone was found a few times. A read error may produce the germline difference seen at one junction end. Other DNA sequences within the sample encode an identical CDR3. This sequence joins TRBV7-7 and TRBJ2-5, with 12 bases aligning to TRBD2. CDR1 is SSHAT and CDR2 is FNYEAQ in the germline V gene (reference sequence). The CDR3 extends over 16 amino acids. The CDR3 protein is CASSLTSGGYQETQYF. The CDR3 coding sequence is TGTGCTAGCAGCTTAACTAGCGGGGGGTACCAAGAGACCCAGTACTTC.

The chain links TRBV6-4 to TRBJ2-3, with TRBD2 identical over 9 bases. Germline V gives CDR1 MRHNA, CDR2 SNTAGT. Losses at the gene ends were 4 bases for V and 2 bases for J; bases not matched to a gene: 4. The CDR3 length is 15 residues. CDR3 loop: CASSVLAGSTDTQYF. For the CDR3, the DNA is TGTGCCAGCAGTGTGCTAGCGGGGTCCACAGATACGCAGTATTTT.

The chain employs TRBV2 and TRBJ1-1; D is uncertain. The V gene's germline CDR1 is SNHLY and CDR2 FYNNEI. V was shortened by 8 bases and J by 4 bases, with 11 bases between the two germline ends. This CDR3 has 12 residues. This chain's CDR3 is CASEGGSTEAFF. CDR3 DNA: TGTGCCAGCGAAGGAGGTAGCACTGAAGCTTTCTTT.

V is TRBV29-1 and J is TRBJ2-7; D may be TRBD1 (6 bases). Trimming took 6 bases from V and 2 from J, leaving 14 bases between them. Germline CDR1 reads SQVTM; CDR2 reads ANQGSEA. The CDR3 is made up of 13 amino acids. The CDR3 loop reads CSVSVQGTYEQYF. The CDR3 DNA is TGCAGCGTAAGTGTTCAGGGGACCTACGAGCAGTACTTC.

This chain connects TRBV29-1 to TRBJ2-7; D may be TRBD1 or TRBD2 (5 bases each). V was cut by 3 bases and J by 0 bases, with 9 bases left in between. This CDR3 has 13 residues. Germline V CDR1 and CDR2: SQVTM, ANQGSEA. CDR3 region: CSVESGSSYEQYF. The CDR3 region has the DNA TGCAGCGTTGAGTCAGGGAGCTCCTACGAGCAGTACTTC.

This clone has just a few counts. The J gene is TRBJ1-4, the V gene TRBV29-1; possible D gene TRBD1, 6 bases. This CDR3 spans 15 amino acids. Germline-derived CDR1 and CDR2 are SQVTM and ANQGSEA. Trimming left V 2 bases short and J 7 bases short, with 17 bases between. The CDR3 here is CSVETSGTLVEKLFF. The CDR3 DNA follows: TGCAGCGTTGAAACCTCCGGGACACTTGTTGAAAAACTGTTTTTT. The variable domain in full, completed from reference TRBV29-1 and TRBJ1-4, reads SAVISQKPSRDICQRGTSLTIQCQVDSQVTMMFWYRQQPGQSLTLIATANQGSEATYESGFVIDKFPISRPNLTFSTLTVSNMSPEDSSIYLCSVETSGTLVEKLFFGSGTQLSVL.

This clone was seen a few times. DNA of the CDR3: TGCAGCGTTGAGGGCAGAACGAGCTCCTACGAGCAGTACTTC. The encoded protein is CSVEGRTSSYEQYF. The chain carries TRBV29-1 and TRBJ2-7, with D unclear. Per germline, CDR1 SQVTM and CDR2 ANQGSEA. The V end lost 3 bases, the J end lost 0 bases, and 12 bases lay between the germline ends. The CDR3 covers 14 residues.

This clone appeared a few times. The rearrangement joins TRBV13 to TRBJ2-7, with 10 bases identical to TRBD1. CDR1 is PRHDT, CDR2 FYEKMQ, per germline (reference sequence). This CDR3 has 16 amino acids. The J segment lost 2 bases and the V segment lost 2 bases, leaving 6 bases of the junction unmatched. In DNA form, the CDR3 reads TGTGCCAGCAGCTTATACCGGGACAGGGGCACCTACGAGCAGTACTTC. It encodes CASSLYRDRGTYEQYF. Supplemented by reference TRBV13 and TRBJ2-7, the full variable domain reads AAGVIQSPRHLIKEKRETATLKCYPIPRHDTVYWYQQGPGQDPQFLISFYEKMQSDKGSIPDRFSAQQFSDYHSELNMSSLELGDSALYFCASSLYRDRGTYEQYFGPGTRLTVT.

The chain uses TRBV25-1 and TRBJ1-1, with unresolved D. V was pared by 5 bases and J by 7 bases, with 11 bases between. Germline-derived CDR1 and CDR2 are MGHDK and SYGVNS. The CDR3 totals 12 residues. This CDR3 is CASSLPGSEAFF. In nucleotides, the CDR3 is TGTGCCAGCAGTCTCCCCGGGAGTGAAGCTTTCTTT.

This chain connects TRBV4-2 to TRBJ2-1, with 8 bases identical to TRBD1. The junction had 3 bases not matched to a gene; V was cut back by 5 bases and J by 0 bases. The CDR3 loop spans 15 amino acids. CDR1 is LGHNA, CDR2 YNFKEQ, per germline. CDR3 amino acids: CASSLTGGSYNEQFF. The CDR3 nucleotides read TGTGCCAGCAGCTTAACAGGGGGCTCCTACAATGAGCAGTTCTTC.

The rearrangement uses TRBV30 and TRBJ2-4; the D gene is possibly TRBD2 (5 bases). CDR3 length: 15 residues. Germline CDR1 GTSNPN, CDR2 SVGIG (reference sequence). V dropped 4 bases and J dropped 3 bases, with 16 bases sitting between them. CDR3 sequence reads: CAWMSPEEGKNIQYF. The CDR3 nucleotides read TGTGCCTGGATGTCACCCGAAGAGGGCAAAAACATTCAGTACTTC. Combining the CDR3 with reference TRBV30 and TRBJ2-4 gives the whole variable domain SQTIHQWPATLVQPVGSPLSLECTVEGTSNPNLYWYRQAAGRGLQLLFYSVGIGQISSEVPQNLSASRPQDRQFILSSKKLLLSDSGFYLCAWMSPEEGKNIQYFGAGTRLSVL.

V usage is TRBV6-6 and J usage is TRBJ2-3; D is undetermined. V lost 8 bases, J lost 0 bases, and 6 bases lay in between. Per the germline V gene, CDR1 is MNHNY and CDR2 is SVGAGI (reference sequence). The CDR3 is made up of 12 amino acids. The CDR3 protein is CASQQSTDTQYF. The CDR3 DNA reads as TGTGCCAGCCAGCAGAGCACAGATACGCAGTATTTT.

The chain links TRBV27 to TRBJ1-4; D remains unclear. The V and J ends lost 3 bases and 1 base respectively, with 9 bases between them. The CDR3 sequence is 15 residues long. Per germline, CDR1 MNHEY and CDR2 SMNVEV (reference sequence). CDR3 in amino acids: CASSFGGETNEKLFF. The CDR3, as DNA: TGTGCCAGCAGTTTTGGCGGGGAAACTAATGAAAAACTGTTTTTT.

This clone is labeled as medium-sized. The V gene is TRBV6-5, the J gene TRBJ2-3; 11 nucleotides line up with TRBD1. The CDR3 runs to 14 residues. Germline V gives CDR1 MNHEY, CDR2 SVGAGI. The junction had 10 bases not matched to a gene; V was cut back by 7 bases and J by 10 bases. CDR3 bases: TGTGCCAGCACCGCCGGGACAGGGGGAATCCCGCAGTATTTT. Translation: CASTAGTGGIPQYF.

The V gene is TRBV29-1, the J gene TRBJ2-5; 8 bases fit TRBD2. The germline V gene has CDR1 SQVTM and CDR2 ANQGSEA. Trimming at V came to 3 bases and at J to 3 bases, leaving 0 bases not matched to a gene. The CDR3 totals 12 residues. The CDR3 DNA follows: TGCAGCGTTGAGCGGGGGGAAGAGACCCAGTACTTC. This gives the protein CSVERGEETQYF.

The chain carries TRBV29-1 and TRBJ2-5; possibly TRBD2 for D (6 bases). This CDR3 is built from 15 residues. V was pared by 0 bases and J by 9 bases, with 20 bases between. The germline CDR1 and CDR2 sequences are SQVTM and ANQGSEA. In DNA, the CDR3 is TGCAGCGTTGAAGATAGGGTAACCTTCGGGGAGGCCCAGTACTTC. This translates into CSVEDRVTFGEAQYF.

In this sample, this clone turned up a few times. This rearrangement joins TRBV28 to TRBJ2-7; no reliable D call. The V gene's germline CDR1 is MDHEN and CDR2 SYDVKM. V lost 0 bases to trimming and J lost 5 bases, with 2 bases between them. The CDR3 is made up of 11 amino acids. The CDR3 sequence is CASSLWDEQYF. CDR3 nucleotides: TGTGCCAGCAGTTTATGGGACGAGCAGTACTTC.

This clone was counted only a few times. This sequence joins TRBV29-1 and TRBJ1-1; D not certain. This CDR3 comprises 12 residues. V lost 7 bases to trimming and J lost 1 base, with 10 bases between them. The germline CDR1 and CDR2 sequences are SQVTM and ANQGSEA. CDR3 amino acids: CSGKGRNTEAFF. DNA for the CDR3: TGCAGCGGAAAAGGCCGGAACACTGAAGCTTTCTTT.

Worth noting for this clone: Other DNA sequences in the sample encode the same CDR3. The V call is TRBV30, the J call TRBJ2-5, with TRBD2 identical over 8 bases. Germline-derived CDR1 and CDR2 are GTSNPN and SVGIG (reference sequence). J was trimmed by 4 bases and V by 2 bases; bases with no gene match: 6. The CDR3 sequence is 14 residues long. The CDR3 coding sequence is TGTGCCTGGAGTCCCACGAGCGGGGGAGAGACCCAGTACTTC. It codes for CAWSPTSGGETQYF.

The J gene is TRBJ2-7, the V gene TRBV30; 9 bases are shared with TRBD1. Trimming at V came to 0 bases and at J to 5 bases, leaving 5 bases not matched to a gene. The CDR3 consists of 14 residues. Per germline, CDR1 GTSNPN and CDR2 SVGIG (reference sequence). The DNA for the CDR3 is TGTGCCTGGAGTGTAGGACAGGGGTTCCACGAGCAGTACTTC. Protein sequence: CAWSVGQGFHEQYF.